These 30 T cell receptor beta chains originate from one sample sequenced in a study of early T cells in non-severe SARS-CoV-2 infection (dated by TCRdb to the early 2020s). Receptors were amplified or captured by 5' RACE. Sequencing took place on a NextSeq 500. In TCRdb, the public reads were trimmed at Q25 with fastp and aligned with MiXCR, with productive beta chains retained. Every CDR3 protein is listed once, alongside the most common genes and DNA of its rows. This sample is represented by some 30,000 distinct CDR3 sequences; over 9% of them were singletons. Under 15% of the sample is in the top ten clones. The material sequenced was whole blood. The receptors derive from an adult who was a healthcare worker with PCR-confirmed SARS-CoV-2 infection or an uninfected control (not recorded which).

The rearrangement joins TRBV30 to TRBJ1-2, with D perhaps TRBD1 (5 bases). The germline V gene has CDR1 GTSNPN and CDR2 SVGIG (reference sequence). This CDR3 comprises 13 residues. V dropped 3 bases and J dropped 7 bases, with 15 bases sitting between them. The CDR3 protein is CAWSGDGDFGYTF. The CDR3 DNA reads as TGTGCCTGGAGCGGGGACGGGGACTTTGGCTACACCTTC.

In this sample, this clonotype turned up many times. This sequence joins TRBV12-3 or TRBV12-4 and TRBJ1-2, with 11 positions matching TRBD1. The CDR3 contains 17 residues. The junction had 13 bases not matched to a gene; V was cut back by 6 bases and J by 4 bases. CDR3 nucleotides: TGTGCCAGCAGCGGAGGACAGGGGGCGTCTTATGGCTATGGCTACACCTTC. This codes for CASSGGQGASYGYGYTF.

This clonotype was picked up a small number of times. The chain carries TRBV3-1 and TRBJ1-1, with D possibly TRBD1 on 5 matching bases. V was shortened by 5 bases and J by 4 bases, with 14 bases between the two germline ends. The CDR3 runs 14 residues. Germline loops: CDR1 LGHDT, CDR2 YNNKEL (reference sequence). CDR3 DNA: TGTGCCAGCAGCTCCCCGGGGCTGGGCACTGAAGCTTTCTTT. Amino acid sequence: CASSSPGLGTEAFF.

This clonotype occurred a few times. The rearrangement uses TRBV30 and TRBJ2-3; 9 bases fit TRBD2. CDR1 GTSNPN and CDR2 SVGIG come from the germline V gene (reference sequence). J was trimmed by 0 bases and V by 2 bases; bases with no gene match: 3. The CDR3 has 15 amino acids. The CDR3 nucleotides read TGTGCCTGGAGTCTTACTAGCGGGAGCACAGATACGCAGTATTTT. It specifies CAWSLTSGSTDTQYF. Full variable domain (remainder filled in from reference TRBV30 and TRBJ2-3): SQTIHQWPATLVQPVGSPLSLECTVEGTSNPNLYWYRQAAGRGLQLLFYSVGIGQISSEVPQNLSASRPQDRQFILSSKKLLLSDSGFYLCAWSLTSGSTDTQYFGPGTRLTVL.

This clonotype was counted only a few times. The rearrangement links TRBV18 to TRBJ1-2; no firm D call. CDR3 length: 11 residues. V gave up 3 bases and J gave up 5 bases, with 4 bases separating them. Germline lookup yields CDR1 KGHSH and CDR2 LQKENI. DNA for the CDR3: TGTGCCAGCTCACCCGATTATGGCTACACCTTC. It translates to CASSPDYGYTF.

This clonotype was counted between two and nine times. The chain carries TRBV28 and TRBJ1-1, with D unclear. Trimming left V 3 bases short and J 2 bases short, with 10 bases between. Germline V gene data show CDR1 as MDHEN and CDR2 as SYDVKM. This CDR3 has 14 residues. The CDR3 loop is CASSLIPSNTEAFF. The CDR3 region has the DNA TGTGCCAGCAGTTTGATCCCCAGCAACACTGAAGCTTTCTTT.

The chain employs TRBV5-1 and TRBJ2-3; TRBD1 matches at 7 bases. With V trimmed by 0 bases and J by 5 bases, 6 bases remained unmatched. CDR3 length: 15 amino acids. The germline gives CDR1 SGHRS, CDR2 YFSETQ. The CDR3 DNA reads TGCGCCAGCAGCTTGGCACAGGGGATTAAAGATACGCAGTATTTT. It encodes CASSLAQGIKDTQYF. The full variable domain, completed using reference TRBV5-1 and TRBJ2-3, is KAGVTQTPRYLIKTRGQQVTLSCSPISGHRSVSWYQQTPGQGLQFLFEYFSETQRNKGNFPGRFSGRQFSNSRSEMNVSTLELGDSALYLCASSLAQGIKDTQYFGPGTRLTVL.

Ten or more counts support this clonotype. V usage is TRBV6-6 and J usage is TRBJ1-2; 8 bases map to TRBD1. This CDR3 region has 15 residues. From germline, CDR1 is MNHNY and CDR2 SVGAGI (reference sequence). The junction had 13 bases not matched to a gene; V was cut back by 8 bases and J by 5 bases. The CDR3 nucleotides are TGTGCCAGCGCCCCGGACAGGGACAACCTTTATGGCTACACCTTC. It specifies CASAPDRDNLYGYTF.

This clonotype was counted at least ten times. J is TRBJ2-6 and V is TRBV18; no firm D call. Germline CDR1 and CDR2: KGHSH and LQKENI. This CDR3 is 18 amino acids long. Trimming pared 2 bases from V and 0 bases from J, leaving 14 bases between. The CDR3 DNA is TGTGCCAGCTCACCAAGGGCTATCGGAAGCTCTGGGGCCAACGTCCTGACTTTC. Protein product: CASSPRAIGSSGANVLTF.

This clonotype was detected ten times or more. The chain combines TRBV2 with TRBJ2-1; D is perhaps TRBD1 (6 bases). This CDR3 is 15 amino acids long. Trimming took off 4 bases at V and 10 bases at J, with 20 bases between the two ends. The germline gives CDR1 SNHLY, CDR2 FYNNEI. Here the CDR3 reads CASSVDGTRRGEQFF. CDR3 DNA sequence: TGTGCCAGCAGTGTAGATGGGACACGCCGTGGAGAGCAGTTCTTC.

The chain employs TRBV18 and TRBJ2-1; D is unresolved. The CDR3 spans 16 residues. The germline CDR1 and CDR2 sequences are KGHSH and LQKENI. Deletions cut 3 bases from V and 4 bases from J, with 16 bases between. The CDR3 protein is CASSPAESISYNEQFF. CDR3 in DNA: TGTGCCAGCTCACCGGCAGAGTCCATCTCTTACAATGAGCAGTTCTTC. Full variable domain (missing parts from reference TRBV18 and TRBJ2-1): NAGVMQNPRHLVRRRGQEARLRCSPMKGHSHVYWYRQLPEEGLKFMVYLQKENIIDESGMPKERFSAEFPKEGPSILRIQQVVRGDSAAYFCASSPAESISYNEQFFGPGTRLTVL.

Concerning this clonotype itself: A much larger clone lies one base from this, so it may be a read error. As the CDR3 is not closed by the conserved phenylalanine or tryptophan, this likely results from a read error. The CDR3 sequence is CASSPTGGNQPQHL. The CDR3 nucleotides are TGTGCCAGCAGCCCCACAGGGGGCAATCAGCCCCAGCATTTG. The gene calls are TRBV6-2 or TRBV6-3 and TRBJ1-5, with 7 bases matching TRBD1. The germline V gene encodes CDR1 MNHEY and CDR2 SVGEGT. The CDR3 has 14 amino acids. Trimming removed 6 bases from V and 2 bases from J; junction bases left unmatched: 4.

The chain recombines TRBV20-1 with TRBJ2-7; D is uncertain. The CDR3 spans 11 residues. From germline, CDR1 is DFQATT and CDR2 SNEGSKA (reference sequence). DNA of the CDR3: TGCTCCGTCGACACCCCCTACGAGCAGTACTTC. Translating it yields CSVDTPYEQYF.

The chain employs TRBV12-3 or TRBV12-4 and TRBJ2-2, with 10 bases aligning to TRBD2. After removal of 7 bases from V and 7 bases from J, the junction contained 9 bases not matched to a gene. The CDR3 totals 15 residues. The CDR3 DNA follows: TGTGCCAGCAAACCGACTAGCGGGTGGGGCGGGGAGCTGTTTTTT. Its translation is CASKPTSGWGGELFF.

This clonotype appeared many times. The rearrangement uses TRBV20-1 and TRBJ2-3, with 8 bases fitting TRBD2. The CDR3 extends over 14 amino acids. Losses at the gene ends were 3 bases for V and 10 bases for J; bases not matched to a gene: 12. CDR1 is DFQATT, CDR2 SNEGSKA, per germline (reference sequence). The CDR3 reads CSASGGVAARPQYF. In DNA form, the CDR3 reads TGCAGTGCTAGCGGGGGGGTGGCGGCGAGGCCGCAGTATTTT.

This clonotype was seen many times. The chain couples TRBV5-5 to TRBJ2-2; TRBD1 is a possible D gene (5 bases). This CDR3 comprises 14 residues. Trimming shortened V by 9 bases and J by 2 bases, and 14 bases separated the two germline ends. From germline, CDR1 is SGHKS and CDR2 YYEKEE (reference sequence). DNA for the CDR3: TGTGCCAATGCGGTGGGGCCTAACACCGGGGAGCTGTTTTTT. Protein sequence: CANAVGPNTGELFF. Together with reference TRBV5-5 and TRBJ2-2, the CDR3 gives the full variable domain: DAGVTQSPTHLIKTRGQQVTLRCSPISGHKSVSWYQQVLGQGPQFIFQYYEKEERGRGNFPDRFSARQFPNYSSELNVNALLLGDSALYLCANAVGPNTGELFFGEGSRLTVL.

Written as DNA, the CDR3 is TGTGCCAGTAGCTATGAGCGGGGGGAGCAGTACTTC. Translating it yields CASSYERGEQYF. The chain employs TRBV19 and TRBJ2-7; 8 bases agree with TRBD2. This CDR3 is built from 12 residues. The V and J ends lost 6 bases and 7 bases, in that order; junction bases with no gene match: 5. Germline V CDR1 and CDR2: LNHDA, SQIVND (reference sequence).

This clonotype was picked up many times. The V gene is TRBV7-6, the J gene TRBJ2-3; TRBD2 matches 10 bases. V dropped 5 bases and J dropped 1; count of bases not matched to a gene: 6. Germline loops: CDR1 SGHVS, CDR2 FNYEAQ. This CDR3 is built from 16 residues. The CDR3 DNA sequence: TGTGCCAGCAGCCCCTTGACTAGCGGGCGCACAGATACGCAGTATTTT. Its protein is CASSPLTSGRTDTQYF.

In its sample, this clonotype was seen many times. The V and J genes are TRBV7-6 and TRBJ2-7; 11 bases are shared with TRBD2. CDR1 is SGHVS and CDR2 is FNYEAQ in the germline V gene. The CDR3 spans 15 residues. After removal of 1 base from V and 6 bases from J, the junction contained 5 bases not matched to a gene. DNA for the CDR3: TGTGCCAGCAGCTTAGGTTCTAGCGGGGGGTTCGAGCAGTACTTC. It translates to CASSLGSSGGFEQYF.

CDR3 sequence reads: CSVWEGPGQYF. DNA of the CDR3: TGCAGCGTTTGGGAAGGGCCCGGGCAGTACTTC. The chain has TRBV29-1 and TRBJ2-7; no clear D gene. CDR1 and CDR2 from the germline V gene are SQVTM and ANQGSEA. The CDR3 contains 11 residues. Trimming removed 5 bases at V and 9 bases at J, with 14 bases between.

This clonotype was seen a few times. The chain recombines TRBV6-5 with TRBJ2-7; weak D call: TRBD1 (6 bases). Germline-derived CDR1 and CDR2 are MNHEY and SVGAGI. The CDR3 is made up of 12 amino acids. V gave up 5 bases and J gave up 5 bases, with 10 bases separating them. The CDR3 loop reads CASSPDRDEQYF. Here the CDR3 DNA reads TGTGCCAGCAGTCCGGACAGAGACGAGCAGTACTTC.

This clonotype was seen many times. This chain links TRBV6-5 with TRBJ1-2, with D possibly TRBD1 on 6 matching bases. The germline V gene encodes CDR1 MNHEY and CDR2 SVGAGI. The CDR3 length is 14 residues. V shed 4 bases and J shed 2 bases, with 11 bases lying between them. In DNA form, the CDR3 reads TGTGCCAGCAGTTCCCCGGACAGAAACTATGGCTACACCTTC. This codes for CASSSPDRNYGYTF.

This clonotype was observed at least ten times. This chain connects TRBV19 to TRBJ1-5; 7 bases agree with TRBD1. Unmatched junction bases numbered 6, after V lost 3 bases and J lost 7 bases. Germline V gene data show CDR1 as LNHDA and CDR2 as SQIVND (reference sequence). The CDR3 runs to 14 residues. Here the CDR3 DNA reads TGTGCCAGTAGTATCGACAGGGTGGGCCAGCCCCAGCATTTT. Its translation is CASSIDRVGQPQHF.

In this sample, this clonotype turned up many times. The CDR3 loop is CASSLVGSGGQETQYF. As DNA, the CDR3 is TGTGCCAGCAGCTTAGTGGGGTCAGGGGGCCAAGAGACCCAGTACTTC. The V and J genes are TRBV7-2 and TRBJ2-5; 7 bases are shared with TRBD1. V trimming: 1 base; J trimming: 1 base; junction bases outside the gene matches: 6. This CDR3 is 16 amino acids long. The V gene's germline CDR1 is SGHTA and CDR2 FQGNSA.

CDR3 sequence: CASSPERGGHEQYF. DNA of the CDR3: TGTGCCAGCTCACCAGAGCGGGGGGGTCACGAGCAGTACTTC. V is TRBV18 and J is TRBJ2-7; 10 bases agree with TRBD2. CDR1 and CDR2 from the germline V gene are KGHSH and LQKENI. The CDR3 consists of 14 residues. V was clipped by 2 bases and J by 5 bases; unmatched bases: 3.

The table lists this clonotype with many counts. V and J are TRBV18 and TRBJ2-1, with D hard to call. V was trimmed by 0 bases and J by 6 bases, leaving 3 bases between them. The CDR3 spans 12 residues. CDR1 is KGHSH and CDR2 is LQKENI in the germline V gene. The CDR3 bases are TGTGCCAGCTCACCACCGATCAATGAGCAGTTCTTC. It specifies CASSPPINEQFF.

Only a few counts were recorded for this clonotype. The chain recombines TRBV5-5 with TRBJ2-3; TRBD1 or TRBD2 may be the D gene (5 bases each). This CDR3 contains 13 residues. Per germline, CDR1 SGHKS and CDR2 YYEKEE (reference sequence). Trimming removed 3 bases from V and 1 base from J, with 6 bases in between. The DNA for the CDR3 is TGTGCCAGCAGCTGGGACGGCACAGATACGCAGTATTTT. Translating gives CASSWDGTDTQYF.

There are many counts of this clonotype. V and J are TRBV6-6 and TRBJ2-5; 8 bases agree with TRBD1. V trimming: 1 base; J trimming: 3 bases; junction bases outside the gene matches: 4. CDR1 and CDR2 from the germline V gene are MNHNY and SVGAGI (reference sequence). CDR3 length: 15 residues. This CDR3 is CASSYYGQGEETQYF. The CDR3 DNA is TGTGCCAGCAGTTACTACGGACAGGGAGAAGAGACCCAGTACTTC.

This clonotype was detected a few times. The chain has TRBV5-1 and TRBJ2-3; D is tentatively TRBD1 or TRBD2 (5 bases each). The ends were cut back, 4 bases at V and 2 bases at J, with 14 bases in the middle. This CDR3 has 15 amino acids. The germline V gene encodes CDR1 SGHRS and CDR2 YFSETQ. The CDR3 sequence: CASSEGTVLTDTQYF. The CDR3 DNA sequence: TGCGCCAGCAGCGAAGGGACGGTCCTCACAGATACGCAGTATTTT.

This clonotype was observed at least ten times. The chain joins TRBV7-2 to TRBJ2-3; 7 nucleotides line up with TRBD2. The V gene end was trimmed by 4 bases and the J gene end by 1 base; junction bases not matched to a gene: 5. Germline V gene lookup returns CDR1 SGHTA and CDR2 FQGNSA. The CDR3 is 15 residues long. CDR3 DNA sequence: TGTGCCAGCAGCTCCAGCGGGGAGCGCACAGATACGCAGTATTTT. This gives the protein CASSSSGERTDTQYF.